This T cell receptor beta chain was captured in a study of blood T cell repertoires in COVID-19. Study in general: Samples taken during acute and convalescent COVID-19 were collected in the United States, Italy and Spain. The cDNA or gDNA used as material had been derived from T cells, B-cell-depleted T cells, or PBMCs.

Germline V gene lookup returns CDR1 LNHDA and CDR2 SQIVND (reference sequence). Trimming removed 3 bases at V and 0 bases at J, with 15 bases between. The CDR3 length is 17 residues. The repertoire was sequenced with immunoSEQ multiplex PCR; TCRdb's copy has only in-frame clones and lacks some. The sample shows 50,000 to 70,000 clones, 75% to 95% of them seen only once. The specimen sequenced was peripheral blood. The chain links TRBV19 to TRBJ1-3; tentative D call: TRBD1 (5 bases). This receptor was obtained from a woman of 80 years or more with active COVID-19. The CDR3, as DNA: TGTGCCAGTAGTATGGCGGGGCGGTTAAACTCTGGAAACACCATATATTTT. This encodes CASSMAGRLNSGNTIYF.